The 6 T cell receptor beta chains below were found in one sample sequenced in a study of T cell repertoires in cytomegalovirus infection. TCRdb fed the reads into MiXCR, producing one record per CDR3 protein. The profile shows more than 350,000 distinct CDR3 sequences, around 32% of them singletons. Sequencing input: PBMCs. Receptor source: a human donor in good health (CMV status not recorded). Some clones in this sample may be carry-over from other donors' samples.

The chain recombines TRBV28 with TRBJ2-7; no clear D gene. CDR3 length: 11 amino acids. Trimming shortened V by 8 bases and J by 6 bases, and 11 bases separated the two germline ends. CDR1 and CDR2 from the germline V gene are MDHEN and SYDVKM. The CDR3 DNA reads TGTGCCAGCTCCGTCTTGCTCGAGCAGTACTTC. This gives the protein CASSVLLEQYF.

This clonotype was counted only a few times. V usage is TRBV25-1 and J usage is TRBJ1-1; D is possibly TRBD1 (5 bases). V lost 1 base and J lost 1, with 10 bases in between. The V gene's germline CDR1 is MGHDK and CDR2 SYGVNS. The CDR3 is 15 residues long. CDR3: CASSESQGTNTEAFF. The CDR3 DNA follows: TGTGCCAGCAGTGAATCTCAGGGTACGAACACTGAAGCTTTCTTT.

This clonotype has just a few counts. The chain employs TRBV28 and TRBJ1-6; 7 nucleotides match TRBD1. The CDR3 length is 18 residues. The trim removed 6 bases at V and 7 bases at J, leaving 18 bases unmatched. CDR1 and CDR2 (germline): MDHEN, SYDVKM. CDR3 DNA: TGTGCCAGCAGGCCTCTGACAGGGCTATTTCGCAGCAATTCACCCCTCCACTTT. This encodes CASRPLTGLFRSNSPLHF.

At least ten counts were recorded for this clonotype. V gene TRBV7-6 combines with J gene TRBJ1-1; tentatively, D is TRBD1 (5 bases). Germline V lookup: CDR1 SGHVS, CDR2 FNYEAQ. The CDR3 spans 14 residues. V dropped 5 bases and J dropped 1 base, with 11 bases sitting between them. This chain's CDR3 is CASSQTAKNTEAFF. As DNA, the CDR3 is TGTGCCAGCAGCCAGACAGCGAAGAACACTGAAGCTTTCTTT.

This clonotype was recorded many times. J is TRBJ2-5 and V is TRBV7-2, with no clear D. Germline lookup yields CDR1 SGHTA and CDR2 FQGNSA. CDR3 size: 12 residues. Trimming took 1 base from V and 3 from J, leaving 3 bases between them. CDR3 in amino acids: CASSLVKETQYF. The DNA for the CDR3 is TGTGCCAGCAGCTTAGTTAAAGAGACCCAGTACTTC. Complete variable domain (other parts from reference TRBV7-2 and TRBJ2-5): GAGVSQSPSNKVTEKGKDVELRCDPISGHTALYWYRQSLGQGLEFLIYFQGNSAPDKSGLPSDRFSAERTGGSVSTLTIQRTQQEDSAVYLCASSLVKETQYFGPGTRLLVL.

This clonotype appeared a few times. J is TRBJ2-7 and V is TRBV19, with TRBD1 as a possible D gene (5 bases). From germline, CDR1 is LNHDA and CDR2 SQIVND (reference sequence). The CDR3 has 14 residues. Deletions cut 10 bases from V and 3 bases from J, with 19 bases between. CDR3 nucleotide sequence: TGTGCCACGGCTGGACAAGGAGTCCACTACGAGCAGTACTTC. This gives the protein CATAGQGVHYEQYF. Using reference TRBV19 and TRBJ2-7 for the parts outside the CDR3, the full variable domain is DGGITQSPKYLFRKEGQNVTLSCEQNLNHDAMYWYRQDPGQGLRLIYYSQIVNDFQKGDIAEGYSVSREKKESFPLTVTSAQKNPTAFYLCATAGQGVHYEQYFGPGTRLTVT.